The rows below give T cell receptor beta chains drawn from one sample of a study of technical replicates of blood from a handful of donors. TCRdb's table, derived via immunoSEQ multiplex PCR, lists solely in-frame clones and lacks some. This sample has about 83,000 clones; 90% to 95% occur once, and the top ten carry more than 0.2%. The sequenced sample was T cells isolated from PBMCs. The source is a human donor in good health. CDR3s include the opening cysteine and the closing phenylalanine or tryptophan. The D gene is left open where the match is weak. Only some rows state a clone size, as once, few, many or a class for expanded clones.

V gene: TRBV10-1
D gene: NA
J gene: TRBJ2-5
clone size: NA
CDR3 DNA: TGCGCCAGCAGTGCGAAGCGGCGCGGAGAGACCCAGTACTTC
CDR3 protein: CASSAKRRGETQYF

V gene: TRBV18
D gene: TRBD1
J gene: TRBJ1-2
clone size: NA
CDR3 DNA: TGTGCCAGCTCACCAAAGGACCGGGACAGGGGCGGTGGCTACACCTTC
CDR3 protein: CASSPKDRDRGGGYTF

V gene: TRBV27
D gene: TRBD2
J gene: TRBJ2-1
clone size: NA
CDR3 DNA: TGTGCCAGCAACTACGCCGGGACTAGCAATGAGCAGTTCTTC
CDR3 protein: CASNYAGTSNEQFF

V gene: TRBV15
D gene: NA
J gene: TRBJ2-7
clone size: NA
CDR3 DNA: TGTGCCACCAGCAGAGGAACACAGGCAGCCTACGAGCAGTACTTC
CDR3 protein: CATSRGTQAAYEQYF

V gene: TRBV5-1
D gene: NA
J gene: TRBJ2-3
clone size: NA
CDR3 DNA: TGCGCCAGCAGCTTGGTCCGGGATGCTAGACCTACTGGCACAGATACGCAGTATTTT
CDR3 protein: CASSLVRDARPTGTDTQYF

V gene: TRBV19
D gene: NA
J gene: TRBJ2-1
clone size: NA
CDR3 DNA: TGTGCCAGTAGCCAAGCGGCAGGTGAGCAGTTCTTC
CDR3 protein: CASSQAAGEQFF

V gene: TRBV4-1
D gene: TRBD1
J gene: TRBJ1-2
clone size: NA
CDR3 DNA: TGCGCCAGCAGCCCAAGCCGGGACAGCGGGCCTATCGTTTATGGCTACACCTTC
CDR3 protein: CASSPSRDSGPIVYGYTF

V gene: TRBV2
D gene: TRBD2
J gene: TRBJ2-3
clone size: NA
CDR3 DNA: TGTGCCAGCAGACCGATCCTGTGGGAGGGATTATACACAGATACGCAGTATTTT
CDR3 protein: CASRPILWEGLYTDTQYF

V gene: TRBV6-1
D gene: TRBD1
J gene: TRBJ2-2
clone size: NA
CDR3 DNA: TGTGCCAGCAGAACAGGGGACCTCACCGGGGAGCTGTTTTTT
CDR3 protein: CASRTGDLTGELFF

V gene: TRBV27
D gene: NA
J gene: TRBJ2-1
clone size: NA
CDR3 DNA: TGTGCCAGCAGTTTAGCGGGGCTCTACAATGAGCAGTTCTTC
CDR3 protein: CASSLAGLYNEQFF

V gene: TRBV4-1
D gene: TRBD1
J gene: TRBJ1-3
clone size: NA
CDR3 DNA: TGCGCCAGCAGCCAAGACGGAGGGGGACAGGGCGGAAACACCATATATTTT
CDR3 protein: CASSQDGGGQGGNTIYF

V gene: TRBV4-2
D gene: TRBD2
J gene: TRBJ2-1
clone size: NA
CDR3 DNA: TGTGCCAGCAGCCAAGTCACTAGCGAGTGGTACAATGAGCAGTTCTTC
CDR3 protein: CASSQVTSEWYNEQFF

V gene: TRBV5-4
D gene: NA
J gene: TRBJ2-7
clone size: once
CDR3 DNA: TGTGCCAGCAGCTCAACCGACAGGTACTACGAGCAGTACTTC
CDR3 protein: CASSSTDRYYEQYF

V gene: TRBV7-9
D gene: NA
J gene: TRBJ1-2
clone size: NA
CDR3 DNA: TGTGCCAGCAGCTTAGACGGGACAAAGGCTTATGGCTACACCTTC
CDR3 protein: CASSLDGTKAYGYTF

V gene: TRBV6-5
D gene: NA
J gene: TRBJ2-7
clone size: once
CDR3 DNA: TGTGCCCGCCAGAATAAAGACTACGAGCAGTACTTC
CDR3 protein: CARQNKDYEQYF

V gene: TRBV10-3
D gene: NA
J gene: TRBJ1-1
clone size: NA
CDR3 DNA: TGTGCCATCAGTTTCGACAGGAACACTGAAGCTTTCTTT
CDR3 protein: CAISFDRNTEAFF

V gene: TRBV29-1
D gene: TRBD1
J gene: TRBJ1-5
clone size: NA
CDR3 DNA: TGCAGCGTTAGGACAGGCTTAAATCAGCCCCAGCATTTT
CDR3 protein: CSVRTGLNQPQHF

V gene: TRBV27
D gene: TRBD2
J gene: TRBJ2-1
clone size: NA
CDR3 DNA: TGTGCCAGCAGGGAAATTAGGACTAGCGTTAGGTACAATGAGCAGTTCTTC
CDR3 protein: CASREIRTSVRYNEQFF

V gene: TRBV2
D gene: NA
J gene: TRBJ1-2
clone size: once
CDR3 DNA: TGTGCCAGCAGTGAAGTGGGGAGGCCTCACCCGGGAACCTATGGCTACACCTTC
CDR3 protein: CASSEVGRPHPGTYGYTF

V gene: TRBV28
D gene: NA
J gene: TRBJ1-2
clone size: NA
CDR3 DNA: TGTGCCAGCAGTTTTACAGGGAATTATGGCTACACCTTC
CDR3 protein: CASSFTGNYGYTF

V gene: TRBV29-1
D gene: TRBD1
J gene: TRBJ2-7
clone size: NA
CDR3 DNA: TGCAGCGTTGAACCCGGGACAGGGTTCGAGCAGTACTTC
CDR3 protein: CSVEPGTGFEQYF

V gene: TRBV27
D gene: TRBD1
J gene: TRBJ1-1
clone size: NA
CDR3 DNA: TGTGCCAGCAGTTCTCCGGCCAGGGGGGTTGTTGCCACTGAAGCTTTCTTT
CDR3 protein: CASSSPARGVVATEAFF

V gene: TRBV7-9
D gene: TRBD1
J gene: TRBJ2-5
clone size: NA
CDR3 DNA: TGTGCCAGCAGCTTCAGGGCAGGGGGTACACAAGAGACCCAGTACTTC
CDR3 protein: CASSFRAGGTQETQYF

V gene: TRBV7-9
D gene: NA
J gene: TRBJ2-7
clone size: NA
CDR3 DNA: TGTGCCAGCAGCTTAAGGGGGGGCTACGAGCAGTACTTC
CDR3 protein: CASSLRGGYEQYF

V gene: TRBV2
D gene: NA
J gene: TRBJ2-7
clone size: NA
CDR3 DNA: TGTGCCAGCAGTGAGAGGCGGGGAGACTACGAGCAGTACTTC
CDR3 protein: CASSERRGDYEQYF

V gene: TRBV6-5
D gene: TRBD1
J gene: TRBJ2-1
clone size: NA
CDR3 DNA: TGTGCCAGCCGGACAGGGGTCAATGAGCAGTTCTTC
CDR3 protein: CASRTGVNEQFF

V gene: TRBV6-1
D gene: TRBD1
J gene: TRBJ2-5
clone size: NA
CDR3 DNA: TGTGCCAGCAGTGCGACAGGGATGCAAGAGACCCAGTACTTC
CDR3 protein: CASSATGMQETQYF

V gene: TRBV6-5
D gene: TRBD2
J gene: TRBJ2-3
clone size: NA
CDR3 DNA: TGTGCCAGCAGTTACCTAAGCGGGGCCACGACAGATACGCAGTATTTT
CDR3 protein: CASSYLSGATTDTQYF

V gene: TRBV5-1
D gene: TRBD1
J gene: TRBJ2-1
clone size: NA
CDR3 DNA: TGCGCCAGCAGCTTGGGGACAGGGGGCTTTGAGCAGTTCTTC
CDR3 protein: CASSLGTGGFEQFF

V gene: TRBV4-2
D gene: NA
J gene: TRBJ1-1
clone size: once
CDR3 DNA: TGTGCCAGCAGCCAAGACAGCGGAGGACTTCCAAGGACGAACACTGAAGCTTTCTTT
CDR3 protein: CASSQDSGGLPRTNTEAFF

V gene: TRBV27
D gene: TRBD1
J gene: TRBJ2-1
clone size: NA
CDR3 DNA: TGTGCCAGCGCCCGGGACAGGAAAAATGAGCAGTTCTTC
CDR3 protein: CASARDRKNEQFF

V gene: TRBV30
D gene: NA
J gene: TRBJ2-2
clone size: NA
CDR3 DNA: TGTGCCTGGAGTCTCGACGGGGGGCTTACCGGGGAGCTGTTTTTT
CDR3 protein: CAWSLDGGLTGELFF

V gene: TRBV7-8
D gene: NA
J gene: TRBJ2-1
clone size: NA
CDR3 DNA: TGTGCCAGCAGCTTAGTGGGGGGATTAGGAAATGAGCAGTTCTTC
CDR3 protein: CASSLVGGLGNEQFF

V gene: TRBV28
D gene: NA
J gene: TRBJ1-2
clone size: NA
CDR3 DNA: TGTGCCAGCAGCACCGACAGCCCAACCTATGGCTGCACCTTC
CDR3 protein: CASSTDSPTYGCTF

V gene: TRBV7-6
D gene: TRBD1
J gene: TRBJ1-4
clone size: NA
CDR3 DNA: TGTGCCAGCAGCCCACATCGACAGGGTGCAACTAATGAAAAACTGTTTTTT
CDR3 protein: CASSPHRQGATNEKLFF

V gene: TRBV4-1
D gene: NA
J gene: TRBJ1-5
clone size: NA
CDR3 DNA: TGCGCCAGCAGCCAAGAAAGGGGGACCACGGGCAATCAGCCCCAGCATTTT
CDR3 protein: CASSQERGTTGNQPQHF

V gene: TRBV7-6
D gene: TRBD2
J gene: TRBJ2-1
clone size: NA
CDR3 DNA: TGTGCCAGCAGCTTATGGACTAGCGAATACAATGAGCAGTTCTTC
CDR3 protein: CASSLWTSEYNEQFF

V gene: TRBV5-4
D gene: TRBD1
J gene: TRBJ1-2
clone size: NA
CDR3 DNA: TGTGCCAGCAGCGATACAGGGGGGTATGGCTACACCTTC
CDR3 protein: CASSDTGGYGYTF

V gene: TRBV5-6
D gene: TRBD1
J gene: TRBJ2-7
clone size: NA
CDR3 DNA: TGTGCCAGCAGCTTGGGGACAGGGGAGTACTTC
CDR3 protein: CASSLGTGEYF

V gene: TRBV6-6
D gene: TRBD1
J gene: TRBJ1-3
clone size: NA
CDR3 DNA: TGTGCCAGCAGTTACCATGGGACAGGGGGAAACACCATATATTTT
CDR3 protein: CASSYHGTGGNTIYF

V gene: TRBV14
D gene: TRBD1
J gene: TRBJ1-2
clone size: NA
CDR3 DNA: TGTGCCAGCAGCCTCCGGACAGGGGACACCTATGGCTACACCTTC
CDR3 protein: CASSLRTGDTYGYTF

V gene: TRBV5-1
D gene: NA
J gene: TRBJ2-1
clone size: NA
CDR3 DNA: TGCGCCAGCAACCCGGGTGGTCCCGGCAATGAGCAGTTCTTC
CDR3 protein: CASNPGGPGNEQFF

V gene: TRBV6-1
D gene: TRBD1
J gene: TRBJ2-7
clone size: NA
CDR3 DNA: TGTGCCAGCAGAGAATGGACAGGGAGCTCCTACGAGCAGTACTTC
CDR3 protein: CASREWTGSSYEQYF

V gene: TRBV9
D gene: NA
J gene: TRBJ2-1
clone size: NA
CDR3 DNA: TGTGCCAGCAGCGTAGCAGGGGTCACCTACAATGAGCAGTTCTTC
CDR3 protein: CASSVAGVTYNEQFF

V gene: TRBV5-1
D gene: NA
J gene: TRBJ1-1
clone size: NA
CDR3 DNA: TGCGCCAGCAGCTTGGAGGGAAGCGGTGAAGCTTTCTTT
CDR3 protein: CASSLEGSGEAFF

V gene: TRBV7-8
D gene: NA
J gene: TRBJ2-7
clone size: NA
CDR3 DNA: TGTGCCAGCAGGGATTGGGGTGCAGGGCACATTACCTACGAGCAGTACTTC
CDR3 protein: CASRDWGAGHITYEQYF

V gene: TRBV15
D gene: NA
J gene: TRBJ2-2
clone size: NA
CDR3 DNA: TGTGCCACCAGCAGTGGAGAGAGGGTTAACACCGGGGAGCTGTTTTTT
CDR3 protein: CATSSGERVNTGELFF

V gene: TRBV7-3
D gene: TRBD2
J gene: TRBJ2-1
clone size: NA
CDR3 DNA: TGTGCCAGCAGCTCCGGACTAGCGGGGGGTAACTCCTACAATGAGCAGTTCTTC
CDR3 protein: CASSSGLAGGNSYNEQFF

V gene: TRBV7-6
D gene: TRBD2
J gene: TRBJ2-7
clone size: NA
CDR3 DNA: TGTGCCAGCAGCTTAGAGACTAGCGGGAGCATCTACGAGCAGTACTTC
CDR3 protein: CASSLETSGSIYEQYF

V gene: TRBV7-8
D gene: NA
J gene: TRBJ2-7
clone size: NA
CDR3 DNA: TGTGCCAGCAGCTTAGATGAGCCATCGTTCTACGAGCAGTACTTC
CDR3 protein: CASSLDEPSFYEQYF

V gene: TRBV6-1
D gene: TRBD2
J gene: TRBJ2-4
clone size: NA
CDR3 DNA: TGTGCCAGCAGTGCTTGGACTAGCGGGAGTAATAGGAAAAACATTCAGTACTTC
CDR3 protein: CASSAWTSGSNRKNIQYF

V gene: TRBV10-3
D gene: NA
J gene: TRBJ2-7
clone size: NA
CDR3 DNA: TGTGCCATCAGAGAGGACAGACCTCTGTCCTACGAGCAGTACTTC
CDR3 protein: CAIREDRPLSYEQYF

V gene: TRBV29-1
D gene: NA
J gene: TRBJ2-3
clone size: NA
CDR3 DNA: TGCAGCTGGGGCAGCATGGGGACGCAGTATTTT
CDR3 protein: CSWGSMGTQYF